Listed below are T cell receptor beta chains from one sample, sequenced in a study of vaccination effects on CD4 cells after COVID-19. No antigens are known for them. Measured with immunoSEQ multiplex PCR; TCRdb has only the in-frame clones, and not every one. Here the sample spans 55,000 to 90,000 clones, under 85% being singletons. Specimen: CD4+ T cells from PBMCs cultured with HIV peptides, collected before COVID-19 vaccination. The receptor set was obtained from a human donor who had a prior SARS-CoV-2 infection. CDR3s include the opening cysteine and the closing phenylalanine or tryptophan. The D gene is left open where the match is weak. Rows give clone size only sometimes, using once, few, many, or a class for an expanded clone.

abundance	j_gene	v_gene	d_gene	CDR3aa	CDR3nt
-	TRBJ2-1	TRBV9	-	CASSVGTDNEQFF	TGTGCCAGCAGCGTAGGCACTGACAATGAGCAGTTCTTC
-	TRBJ2-3	TRBV19	TRBD2	CASSIGLAGSTDTQYF	TGTGCCAGTAGTATCGGCCTAGCGGGGAGCACAGATACGCAGTATTTT
few	TRBJ1-1	TRBV2	-	CASSVRGHDTEAFF	TGTGCCAGCAGTGTACGGGGACACGACACTGAAGCTTTCTTT
few	TRBJ2-1	TRBV2	-	CASSGRQGRNEQFF	TGTGCCAGCAGTGGTCGTCAGGGTCGCAATGAGCAGTTCTTC
-	TRBJ1-2	TRBV11-3	-	CASSRNKNYGYTF	TGTGCCAGCAGCCGCAACAAAAACTATGGCTACACCTTC
few	TRBJ2-3	TRBV11-3	-	CASSSLRTDTQYF	TGTGCCAGCAGCTCCCTCCGCACAGATACGCAGTATTTT
few	TRBJ2-1	TRBV6-5	TRBD2	CASSPTVGRVGEQFF	TGTGCCAGCAGCCCCACCGTCGGGAGGGTGGGTGAGCAGTTCTTC
few	TRBJ1-6	TRBV7-3	-	CASSLRGANSPLHF	TGTGCCAGCAGCTTAAGAGGGGCAAATTCACCCCTCCACTTT
once	TRBJ1-2	TRBV30	-	CACNSQGNYGYTF	TGTGCCTGTAATTCTCAGGGGAACTATGGCTACACCTTC
-	TRBJ2-2	TRBV4-1	-	CASSPLRERTGELFF	TGCGCCAGCAGCCCCTTACGGGAAAGGACCGGGGAGCTGTTTTTT
-	TRBJ2-7	TRBV6-5	TRBD2	CASSYRGGAFHEQYF	TGTGCCAGCAGTTACCGGGGGGGCGCTTTCCACGAGCAGTACTTC
-	TRBJ2-3	TRBV5-6	-	CASSGIKRGTDTQYF	TGTGCCAGCAGCGGGATTAAACGTGGCACAGATACGCAGTATTTT
-	TRBJ1-4	TRBV4-1	-	CASSQGYGGGEKLFF	TGCGCCAGCAGCCAAGGGTATGGGGGGGGTGAAAAACTGTTTTTT
few	TRBJ2-1	TRBV27	TRBD2	CASSLSASGGPGSYNEQFF	TGTGCCAGCAGTTTATCGGCTAGCGGGGGGCCGGGCTCCTACAATGAGCAGTTCTTC
-	TRBJ1-1	TRBV9	-	CASSPRRTSTEAFF	TGTGCCAGCAGCCCACGTAGGACAAGTACTGAAGCTTTCTTT
-	TRBJ2-6	TRBV5-4	-	CASNFGVSGANVLTF	TGTGCCAGCAACTTCGGGGTCTCTGGGGCCAACGTCCTGACTTTC
-	TRBJ1-2	TRBV5-1	-	CASSLDGWQGDGYTF	TGCGCCAGCAGCTTGGATGGTTGGCAGGGAGATGGCTACACCTTC